This T cell receptor beta chain was obtained from a study of CD8 T cells in ankylosing spondylitis. Study results and caveats: It was reported that disease-linked clones were significantly enriched in matched ankylosing spondylitis synovial fluid. A TCR beta motif of roughly 8 highly homologous variants appeared characteristic of ankylosing spondylitis blood. There were earlier reports of some motif variants in reactive arthritis synovial fluid and blood.

As concerns this clonotype: Its specificity is unknown.

CDR3 length: 18 residues. The trim removed 4 bases at V and 4 bases at J, leaving 8 bases unmatched. The germline V gene has CDR1 MNHEY and CDR2 SVGAGI. Making the TCR beta libraries involved quantitative 5'-RACE with molecular barcodes. TCRdb processed the 5' RACE reads anew with MiXCR; each CDR3 protein has one entry. The sample shows 35,000 to 40,000 distinct CDR3 sequences, approximately 15% of them seen only once. Sequenced: blood. J is TRBJ2-2 and V is TRBV6-5; TRBD2 matches 14 bases. This TCR was recovered from a male donor with ankylosing spondylitis or in good health (not recorded which). The CDR3 DNA follows: TGTGCCAGCAGTTTTACGGGACTAGCGGGAGTGCCCACCGGGGAGCTGTTTTTT. This codes for CASSFTGLAGVPTGELFF.